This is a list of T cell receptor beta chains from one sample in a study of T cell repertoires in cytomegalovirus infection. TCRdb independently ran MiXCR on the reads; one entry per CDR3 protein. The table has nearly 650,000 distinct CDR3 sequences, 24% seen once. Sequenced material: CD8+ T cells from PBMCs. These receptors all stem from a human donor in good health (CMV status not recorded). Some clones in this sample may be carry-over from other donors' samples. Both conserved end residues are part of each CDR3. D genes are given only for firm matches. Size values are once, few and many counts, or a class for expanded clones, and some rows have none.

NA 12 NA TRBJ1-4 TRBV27 CASRQGFEKLFF TGTGCCAGCAGACAGGGATTTGAAAAACTGTTTTTT
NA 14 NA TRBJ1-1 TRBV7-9 CASSPYYENTEAFF TGTGCCAGCAGCCCCTACTATGAGAACACTGAAGCTTTCTTT
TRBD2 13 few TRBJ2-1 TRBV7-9 CASGPGGAREQFF TGTGCCAGCGGCCCGGGGGGTGCTAGAGAGCAGTTCTTC
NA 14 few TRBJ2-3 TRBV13 CASSLESLPDTQYF TGTGCCAGCAGCTTGGAGTCTCTACCAGATACGCAGTATTTT
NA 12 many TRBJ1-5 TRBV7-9 CASSSYNQPQHF TGTGCCAGCAGCTCCTACAATCAGCCCCAGCATTTT
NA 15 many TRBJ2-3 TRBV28 CASSFYGAGTDTQYF TGTGCCAGCAGTTTTTACGGGGCTGGCACAGATACGCAGTATTTT
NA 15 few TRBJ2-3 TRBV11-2 CASSDTSLVGDTQYF TGTGCCAGCAGCGATACTTCCTTAGTGGGGGATACGCAGTATTTT
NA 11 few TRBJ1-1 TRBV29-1 CSVVWGAEAFF TGCAGCGTTGTCTGGGGGGCTGAAGCTTTCTTT
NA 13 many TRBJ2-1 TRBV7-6 CASSLAPYNEQFF TGTGCCAGCAGCTTAGCTCCATACAATGAGCAGTTCTTC
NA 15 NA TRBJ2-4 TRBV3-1 CASSQEEGQRNIQYF TGTGCCAGCAGCCAAGAAGAGGGCCAAAGGAACATTCAGTACTTC
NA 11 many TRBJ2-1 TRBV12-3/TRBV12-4 CASFTPGEQFF TGTGCCAGCTTTACCCCCGGTGAGCAGTTCTTC
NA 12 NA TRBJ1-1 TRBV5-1 CASRTSNTEAFF TGCGCCAGCAGGACGAGTAACACTGAAGCTTTCTTT
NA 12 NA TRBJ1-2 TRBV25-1 CASSPGTWGYTF TGTGCCAGCAGCCCAGGGACTTGGGGCTACACCTTC
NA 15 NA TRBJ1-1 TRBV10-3 CAISGPPVPSTEAFF TGTGCCATCAGTGGGCCCCCGGTACCGTCCACTGAAGCTTTCTTT
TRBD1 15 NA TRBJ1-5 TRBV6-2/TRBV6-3 CASTSGQGSNQPQHF TGTGCCAGCACCTCGGGACAGGGGAGCAATCAGCCCCAGCATTTT
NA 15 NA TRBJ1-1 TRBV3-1 CASSQDDYMNTEAFF TGTGCCAGCAGCCAAGATGACTACATGAACACTGAAGCTTTCTTT
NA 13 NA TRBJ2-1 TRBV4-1 CASSQDRVDEQFF TGCGCCAGCAGCCAAGACAGGGTGGATGAGCAGTTCTTC
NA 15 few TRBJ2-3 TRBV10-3 CAISDGGAGTDTQYF TGTGCCATCAGTGATGGGGGGGCCGGCACAGATACGCAGTATTTT
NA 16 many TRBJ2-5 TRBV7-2 CASSFAFYRVQETQYF TGTGCCAGCAGCTTCGCCTTCTACAGGGTTCAAGAGACCCAGTACTTC
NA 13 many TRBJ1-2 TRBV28 CASSFGTGYGYTF TGTGCCAGCAGTTTTGGAACGGGATATGGCTACACCTTC
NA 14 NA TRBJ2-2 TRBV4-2 CASSQDDFTGELFF TGTGCCAGCAGCCAAGATGACTTCACCGGGGAGCTGTTTTTT
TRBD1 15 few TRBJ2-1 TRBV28 CASSRRQGALHEQFF TGTGCCAGCAGCCGAAGACAGGGGGCCCTACATGAGCAGTTCTTC
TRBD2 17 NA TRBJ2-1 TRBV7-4 CASSSPLAGGPDNEQFF TGTGCCAGCAGCAGCCCCTTAGCGGGGGGCCCTGACAATGAGCAGTTCTTC
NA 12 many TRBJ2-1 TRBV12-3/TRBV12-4 CASSPAFNEQFF TGTGCCAGCAGTCCCGCGTTCAATGAGCAGTTCTTC
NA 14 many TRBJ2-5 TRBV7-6 CASSLFPGSETQYF TGTGCCAGCAGCTTATTTCCCGGGTCGGAGACCCAGTACTTC
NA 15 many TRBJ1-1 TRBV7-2 CASSASAGRITEAFF TGTGCCAGCAGCGCTAGCGCGGGGCGGATCACTGAAGCTTTCTTT
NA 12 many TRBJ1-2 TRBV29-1 CSDEGQELGYTF TGCAGCGACGAGGGTCAGGAGCTAGGCTACACCTTC
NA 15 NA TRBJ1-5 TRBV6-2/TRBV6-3 CASSYLTGGNQPQHF TGTGCCAGCAGCTATCTAACGGGAGGCAATCAGCCCCAGCATTTT
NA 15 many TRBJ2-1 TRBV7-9 CASSLELPQYNEQFF TGTGCCAGCAGCTTAGAACTACCACAGTACAATGAGCAGTTCTTC
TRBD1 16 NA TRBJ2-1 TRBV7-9 CASSLGTGGSGNEQFF TGTGCCAGCAGCTTAGGGACAGGGGGCTCGGGCAATGAGCAGTTCTTC
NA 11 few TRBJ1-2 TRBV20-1 CSALLTYGYTF TGCAGTGCTCTACTAACATATGGCTACACCTTC
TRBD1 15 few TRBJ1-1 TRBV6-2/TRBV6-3 CASRIGRQGHTEAFF TGTGCCAGCCGTATAGGCCGACAGGGCCACACTGAAGCTTTCTTT
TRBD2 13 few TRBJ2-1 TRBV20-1 CSAPNWEGDEQFF TGCAGTGCCCCAAATTGGGAGGGCGATGAGCAGTTCTTC
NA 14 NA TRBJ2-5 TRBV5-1 CASSRGWGEETQYF TGCGCCAGCAGCCGAGGATGGGGCGAGGAGACCCAGTACTTC
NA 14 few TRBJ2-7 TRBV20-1 CSAIQGAGVYEQYF TGCAGTGCTATCCAGGGGGCGGGAGTATACGAGCAGTACTTC
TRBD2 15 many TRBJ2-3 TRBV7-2 CASSLLAGALDTQYF TGTGCCAGCAGCCTACTAGCGGGGGCTCTGGACACGCAGTATTTT
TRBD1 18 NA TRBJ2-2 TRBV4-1 CASSQEDRVRENIGELFF TGCGCCAGCAGCCAGGAGGACAGGGTTCGCGAGAACATCGGGGAGCTGTTTTTT
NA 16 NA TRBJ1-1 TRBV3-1 CASSQVTRAGRTEAFF TGTGCCAGCAGCCAAGTTACCCGGGCAGGTCGGACTGAAGCTTTCTTT
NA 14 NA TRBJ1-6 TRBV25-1 CASSEWGNGSPLHF TGTGCCAGCAGTGAATGGGGAAATGGTTCACCCCTCCACTTT
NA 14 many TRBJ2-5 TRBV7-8 CASSFFSEGETQYF TGTGCCAGCAGCTTTTTTTCAGAGGGAGAGACCCAGTACTTC
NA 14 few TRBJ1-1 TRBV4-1 CASSQGRGKIEAFF TGCGCCAGCAGCCAAGGCAGGGGCAAGATTGAAGCTTTCTTT
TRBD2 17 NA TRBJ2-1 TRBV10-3 CAITARIAGGSSNEQFF TGTGCCATCACCGCTCGAATAGCGGGGGGCTCTTCCAATGAGCAGTTCTTC
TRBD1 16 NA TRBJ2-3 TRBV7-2 CASSPGQGALPDTQYF TGTGCCAGCAGCCCCGGACAGGGGGCGCTTCCAGATACGCAGTATTTT
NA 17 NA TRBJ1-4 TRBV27 CASSQGPVYKLNEKLFF TGTGCCAGCAGCCAGGGACCCGTCTACAAGCTTAATGAAAAACTGTTTTTT
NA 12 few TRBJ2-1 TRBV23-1 CASTLRTRMRFF TGCGCCAGCACCTTACGCACCAGGATGCGGTTCTTC
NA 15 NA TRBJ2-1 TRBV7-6 CASSPQLGKGNEQFF TGTGCTAGCAGTCCTCAACTAGGGAAGGGCAATGAGCAGTTCTTC
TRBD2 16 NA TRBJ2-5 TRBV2 CASRRTSGDTQETQYF TGTGCCAGCAGGCGGACTAGCGGGGACACCCAAGAGACCCAGTACTTC
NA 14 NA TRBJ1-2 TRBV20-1 CSARETLDSYGYTF TGCAGTGCTAGGGAGACACTTGACTCCTATGGCTACACCTTC
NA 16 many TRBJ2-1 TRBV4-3 CASSQDLLGSYNEQFF TGCGCCAGCAGCCAAGACCTGTTAGGCTCCTACAATGAGCAGTTCTTC
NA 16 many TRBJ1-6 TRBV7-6 CASSYSSRGENSPLHF TGTGCCAGCAGCTACAGCTCGCGAGGGGAAAATTCACCCCTCCACTTT
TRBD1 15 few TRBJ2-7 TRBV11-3 CASSKDRGLSYEQYF TGTGCCAGCAGCAAGGACAGGGGGCTCTCCTACGAGCAGTACTTC
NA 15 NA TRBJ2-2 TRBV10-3 CAISDMQGAPGELFF TGTGCCATCAGTGACATGCAGGGTGCTCCCGGGGAGCTGTTTTTT
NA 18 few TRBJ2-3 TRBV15 CATSRDIGQGGPTDTQYF TGTGCCACCAGCAGAGATATCGGGCAGGGCGGGCCCACAGATACGCAGTATTTT
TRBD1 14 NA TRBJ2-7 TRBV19 CASSSRDRGHEQYF TGTGCCAGTAGTAGCCGGGACAGGGGTCACGAGCAGTACTTC
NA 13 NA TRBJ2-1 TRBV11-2 CASSRPFLSEQFF TGTGCCAGCTCGAGACCCTTCCTTAGTGAGCAGTTCTTC